Presented here are 4 T cell receptor beta chains from one specimen sequenced in a study of technical replicates of blood from a few donors. Sequenced by immunoSEQ multiplex PCR; TCRdb stores in-frame clones only, minus some. The sample yields about 75,000 clones, 95% to 97% seen once. Input material: T cells isolated from PBMCs. Receptors originate from a human donor in good health.

The rearrangement joins TRBV4-1 to TRBJ2-7; TRBD2 agrees at 9 bases. Trimming at V came to 1 base and at J to 6 bases, leaving 4 bases not matched to a gene. The length of the CDR3 is 14 residues. Germline-derived CDR1 and CDR2 are MGHRA and YSYEKL. The CDR3 is CASSQVAGESEQYF. Here the CDR3 DNA reads TGCGCCAGCAGCCAAGTAGCGGGAGAAAGCGAGCAGTACTTC.

V and J are TRBV19 and TRBJ1-4; D not resolved. Trimming took 7 bases from V and 8 from J, leaving 14 bases between them. The length of the CDR3 is 13 residues. From germline, CDR1 is LNHDA and CDR2 SQIVND (reference sequence). The CDR3 DNA is TGTGCCAGTAAATACCAGGTCCAGGAAAAACTGTTTTTT. The encoded protein is CASKYQVQEKLFF. Based on the CDR3 plus reference TRBV19 and TRBJ1-4, the full variable domain is DGGITQSPKYLFRKEGQNVTLSCEQNLNHDAMYWYRQDPGQGLRLIYYSQIVNDFQKGDIAEGYSVSREKKESFPLTVTSAQKNPTAFYLCASKYQVQEKLFFGSGTQLSVL.

The table lists this clone with a count of one. The chain recombines TRBV7-8 with TRBJ1-1; TRBD1 is a possible D gene (6 bases). Germline CDR1 is SGHVS and CDR2 is FQNEAQ. The CDR3 is 17 residues long. V gave up 2 bases and J gave up 0 bases, with 16 bases separating them. CDR3 sequence: CASSLLGWTAMNTEAFF. CDR3 sequence (DNA): TGTGCCAGCAGCTTATTAGGGTGGACAGCTATGAACACTGAAGCTTTCTTT.

V is TRBV7-2 and J is TRBJ2-7, with 16 positions matching TRBD2. The CDR3 contains 17 residues. Unmatched junction bases numbered 6, after V lost 5 bases and J lost 2 bases. The germline gives CDR1 SGHTA, CDR2 FQGNSA. The CDR3 region is CASSAPGLAGGPYEQYF. In DNA, the CDR3 is TGTGCCAGCAGCGCCCCGGGACTAGCGGGAGGGCCCTACGAGCAGTACTTC.